The clone carrying this T cell receptor beta chain has a count of ten or more. Its antigen remains unidentified. This sample is drawn from a study of early T cells in non-severe SARS-CoV-2 infection. Study-level information: Chains were not paired, and sequencing was done on bulk RNA from unsorted whole blood. The study's findings and limits: The matching step, a VDJdb search, favored anti-spike CD8 responses and missed private and CD4 specificities.

Researchers attached unique molecular identifiers to individual cDNA molecules. TCRdb used MiXCR to reprocess the 5' RACE reads, holding one entry per CDR3 protein. The repertoire holds 45,000 to 65,000 distinct CDR3 sequences, with 7% to 10% as singletons. The CDR3 sequence is 11 residues long. V was shortened by 4 bases and J by 6 bases, with 6 bases between the two germline ends. Germline V lookup: CDR1 SQVTM, CDR2 ANQGSEA. This chain connects TRBV29-1 to TRBJ2-2; the D is unclear. This clonotype was obtained from an adult who was a healthcare worker with PCR-confirmed SARS-CoV-2 infection or an uninfected control (not recorded which). Input material: whole blood. The CDR3 bases are TGCAGCGTTGTCAAAGCCGGGGAGCTGTTTTTT. Translation gives CSVVKAGELFF.